The next 32 T cell receptor beta chains were all read from a single sample in a study of yellow fever vaccine responses in identical twins. TCRdb independently ran MiXCR on the RT-PCR reads; one entry per CDR3 protein. The sample has approximately 32,000 distinct CDR3 sequences; 50% to 65% are singletons. Specimen: T cells from blood (PBMCs), unsorted or a sorted subset (not recorded which), collected before or after yellow fever vaccination (not recorded which). Source of these receptors: a woman aged 18-29 years who received the yellow fever vaccine.

The V call is TRBV27, the J call TRBJ2-3; no reliable D call. Germline V gene lookup returns CDR1 MNHEY and CDR2 SMNVEV (reference sequence). Trimming cost V 1 base and J 5 bases, with 16 bases left between them. The CDR3 has 16 amino acids. Here the CDR3 reads CASSLFGSIIVDTQYF. In DNA, the CDR3 is TGTGCCAGCAGTTTATTTGGGTCCATCATAGTAGATACGCAGTATTTT.

The chain uses TRBV18 and TRBJ2-4, with D maybe TRBD2 (6 bases). V gave up 0 bases and J gave up 9 bases, with 9 bases separating them. The germline CDR1 and CDR2 sequences are KGHSH and LQKENI. The CDR3 runs to 13 residues. CDR3 coding DNA: TGTGCCAGCTCACCACCCGCGGAGGGCATTCAGTACTTC. Protein product: CASSPPAEGIQYF.

The chain links TRBV18 to TRBJ1-5; D is uncertain. The V end was cut by 2 bases, the J end by 2 bases, with 10 bases between. The CDR3 is made up of 15 amino acids. Germline V gene data show CDR1 as KGHSH and CDR2 as LQKENI. This CDR3 reads CASSPTGGGNQPQHF. The CDR3 DNA reads as TGTGCCAGCTCACCAACGGGCGGGGGCAATCAGCCCCAGCATTTT.

The chain uses TRBV4-2 and TRBJ2-5, with 8 positions matching TRBD2. The germline CDR1 and CDR2 sequences are LGHNA and YNFKEQ. The V segment lost 1 base and the J segment 5 bases; nucleotides outside the gene matches: 6. CDR3 length: 15 residues. The CDR3 bases are TGTGCCAGCAGCCAAGGCCGCTCGGGGGGGGAGACCCAGTACTTC. Translating it yields CASSQGRSGGETQYF.

The chain couples TRBV29-1 to TRBJ1-1; D remains unclear. CDR3 length equals 13 residues. V lost 2 bases, J lost 0 bases, and 7 bases lay in between. The germline V gene has CDR1 SQVTM and CDR2 ANQGSEA. In nucleotides, the CDR3 is TGCAGCGTTGAATGGGTAGTGAACACTGAAGCTTTCTTT. Translation: CSVEWVVNTEAFF.

The chain recombines TRBV6-7 with TRBJ2-7, with D perhaps assigned TRBD1 or TRBD2 (6 bases each). TRBV6-7 is marked as an open reading frame, function uncertain. The CDR3 is 16 residues long. V shed 0 bases and J shed 1 base, with 13 bases lying between them. The CDR3 nucleotides are TGTGCCAGCAGTTACTCGCTCGGGGGCGCTTCCTACGAGCAGTACGTC. This codes for CASSYSLGGASYEQYV.

CDR3: CASSERTGPGELFF. CDR3 DNA: TGCGCCAGCAGTGAGAGGACAGGGCCCGGGGAGCTGTTTTTT. The rearrangement uses TRBV10-1 and TRBJ2-2; 8 nucleotides agree with TRBD1. V lost 2 bases, J lost 6 bases, and 2 bases stayed unmatched. Germline CDR1 and CDR2: WNHNN and SYGVQD (reference sequence). The CDR3 length is 14 residues.

Concerning this clonotype itself: It is unclear where the CDR3 begins or ends on the DNA, so no DNA is shown, and the CDR3 is as TCRdb lists it. The chain couples TRBV4-1 to TRBJ2-2; no check of the table's D call, TRBD2, against the DNA was made. 16 amino acids form the CDR3, both terminal residues included. Per germline, CDR1 MGHRA and CDR2 YSYEKL. The CDR3: CASSQGAGNTGELFFF.

The chain joins TRBV7-9 to TRBJ2-1, with D uncertain. CDR3 length: 15 residues. Trimming left V 2 bases short and J 9 bases short, with 17 bases between. In germline, CDR1 is SEHNR, CDR2 FQNEAQ (reference sequence). CDR3 region: CASSLSTGVLGEQFF. The CDR3 DNA follows: TGTGCCAGCAGCTTATCTACGGGTGTGCTTGGTGAGCAGTTCTTC.

The chain uses TRBV27 and TRBJ2-3; D uncertain. The CDR3 is made up of 14 amino acids. From germline, CDR1 is MNHEY and CDR2 SMNVEV (reference sequence). The germline V and J ends were trimmed by 0 bases and 3 bases, with 7 bases remaining between them. The CDR3 DNA reads as TGTGCCAGCAGTTTATCTTCCCTAACAGATACGCAGTATTTT. As protein: CASSLSSLTDTQYF.

The chain is built from TRBV5-1 and TRBJ2-5, with TRBD1 identical over 7 bases. V lost 4 bases, J lost 1 base, and 4 bases stayed unmatched. Germline CDR1 SGHRS, CDR2 YFSETQ. This CDR3 region has 14 residues. Here the CDR3 reads CASSTGQPQETQYF. The CDR3 region has the DNA TGCGCCAGCAGCACGGGACAGCCCCAAGAGACCCAGTACTTC.

In this sample, this clonotype turned up once. This sequence joins TRBV12-3 or TRBV12-4 and TRBJ2-1, with D possibly being TRBD2 (6 bases). V lost 1 base and J lost 4, with 14 bases in between. The CDR3 spans 16 residues. The CDR3 sequence: CASSLVPRAGYNEQFF. The CDR3 nucleotides are TGTGCCAGCAGTTTAGTCCCGAGGGCGGGGTACAATGAGCAGTTCTTC.

The chain couples TRBV11-3 to TRBJ1-5; TRBD1 is a possible D gene (6 bases). The CDR3 covers 13 residues. The germline V gene has CDR1 SGHNT and CDR2 YENEEA. The V end was cut by 3 bases, the J end by 6 bases, with 9 bases between. In nucleotides, the CDR3 is TGTGCCAGCAGCTTCGACAGGTCTCAGCCCCAGCATTTT. It codes for CASSFDRSQPQHF.

This sequence joins TRBV29-1 and TRBJ2-1; tentative D call: TRBD2 (6 bases). Per germline, CDR1 SQVTM and CDR2 ANQGSEA. The CDR3 covers 13 residues. Trimming pared 3 bases from V and 0 bases from J, leaving 6 bases between. The CDR3 protein is CSVDGSSYNEQFF. DNA for the CDR3: TGCAGCGTTGACGGGAGCTCCTACAATGAGCAGTTCTTC.

The chain carries TRBV11-3 and TRBJ2-2; D unclear. This CDR3 comprises 13 residues. Germline CDR1 SGHNT, CDR2 YENEEA. Trimming took 5 bases from V and 4 from J, leaving 8 bases between them. The CDR3: CASSRVVTGELFF. In DNA, the CDR3 is TGTGCCAGCAGCCGCGTGGTCACCGGGGAGCTGTTTTTT.

This clonotype has just a few counts. The V call is TRBV5-4, the J call TRBJ2-5; D is unclear. The CDR3 contains 14 residues. Germline loops: CDR1 SGHNT, CDR2 YYREEE (reference sequence). Trimming removed 0 bases from V and 1 base from J, with 7 bases in between. CDR3 protein: CASSLVGSQETQYF. CDR3 coding DNA: TGTGCCAGCAGCTTGGTTGGGTCCCAAGAGACCCAGTACTTC.

The chain couples TRBV18 to TRBJ1-6; D is perhaps TRBD1 (6 bases). Trimming stripped 3 bases from V and 0 bases from J, with 12 bases between. This CDR3 is built from 17 residues. The germline gives CDR1 KGHSH, CDR2 LQKENI. The CDR3 sequence: CASSPLDRSSYNSPLHF. CDR3 nucleotide sequence: TGTGCCAGCTCACCCTTGGACAGAAGCTCCTATAATTCACCCCTCCACTTT.

The gene calls are TRBV20-1 and TRBJ2-1, with TRBD2 matching 12 bases. Trimming took 0 bases from V and 9 from J; bases not matched to a gene: 6. Germline lookup yields CDR1 DFQATT and CDR2 SNEGSKA (reference sequence). This CDR3 contains 15 residues. Here the CDR3 DNA reads TGCAGTGCTAGAGATCTAACTAGCGGGAGGTCTGAGCAGTTCTTC. Translated: CSARDLTSGRSEQFF.

V and J are TRBV11-2 and TRBJ2-2; no clear D. Germline V CDR1 and CDR2: SGHAT, FQNNGV. The CDR3 extends over 12 amino acids. V lost 1 base, J lost 5 bases, and 2 bases lay in between. The CDR3: CASSLGTGELFF. CDR3 nucleotides: TGTGCCAGCAGCTTAGGTACCGGGGAGCTGTTTTTT.

The chain uses TRBV20-1 and TRBJ2-7; TRBD2 matches at 7 bases. V dropped 0 bases and J dropped 3; count of bases not matched to a gene: 8. Looked up from germline, CDR1 is DFQATT and CDR2 is SNEGSKA (reference sequence). This CDR3 spans 15 amino acids. The CDR3, as DNA: TGCAGTGCTAGAGAATCCGGGACTACCTTCTACGAGCAGTACGTC. Residues: CSARESGTTFYEQYV.

The V and J genes are TRBV18 and TRBJ1-1, with D perhaps matching TRBD1 (6 bases). The CDR3 is 14 amino acids. The V end lost 3 bases, the J end lost 1 base, and 9 bases lay between the germline ends. The germline gives CDR1 KGHSH, CDR2 LQKENI. The CDR3 DNA reads as TGTGCCAGCTCACCTGACAGGTCGAACACTGAAGCTTTCTTT. Its protein is CASSPDRSNTEAFF.

This clonotype turned up a few times. This chain connects TRBV20-1 to TRBJ2-3, with 11 positions matching TRBD2. The CDR3 sequence is 18 residues long. Trimming at V came to 1 base and at J to 2 bases, leaving 11 bases not matched to a gene. CDR1 is DFQATT and CDR2 is SNEGSKA in the germline V gene (reference sequence). The CDR3 loop is CSARAKFGTSGTTDTQYF. The CDR3, as DNA: TGCAGTGCTAGAGCAAAGTTCGGGACTAGCGGAACCACAGATACGCAGTATTTT.

The CDR3 sequence: CASGLDDWSSYNEQFF. CDR3 nucleotides: TGTGCTAGTGGTTTAGACGACTGGAGCTCCTACAATGAGCAGTTCTTC. V usage is TRBV12-5 and J usage is TRBJ2-1; D gene ambiguous. The CDR3 is made up of 16 amino acids. Germline CDR1 is LGHNT and CDR2 is FRNRAP. With 3 bases removed from V and 0 bases from J, the gap between germline ends came to 12 bases. Looking up the rest from reference TRBV12-5 and TRBJ2-1 gives the full variable domain: DARVTQTPRHKVTEMGQEVTMRCQPILGHNTVFWYRQTMMQGLELLAYFRNRAPLDDSGMPKDRFSAEMPDATLATLKIQPSEPRDSAVYFCASGLDDWSSYNEQFFGPGTRLTVL.

This clonotype showed up just a few times. V usage is TRBV5-1 and J usage is TRBJ2-2, with D possibly matching TRBD2 (5 bases). CDR1 and CDR2 from the germline V gene are SGHRS and YFSETQ. This CDR3 spans 15 amino acids. The V end was cut by 0 bases, the J end by 6 bases, with 12 bases between. The CDR3 protein is CASSLDGNTAGELFF. The CDR3 coding sequence is TGCGCCAGCAGCTTGGACGGGAATACGGCCGGGGAGCTGTTTTTT.

The chain is built from TRBV6-2 or TRBV6-3 and TRBJ2-7; D is unclear. The CDR3 runs 13 residues. Germline loops: CDR1 MNHEY, CDR2 SVGEGT. With 2 bases removed from V and 3 bases from J, the gap between germline ends came to 8 bases. The CDR3 reads CASSYSGFYEQYF. CDR3 coding DNA: TGTGCCAGCAGTTACAGTGGCTTCTACGAGCAGTACTTC.

The V and J genes are TRBV10-3 and TRBJ2-7; D perhaps matches TRBD1 (6 bases). V lost 4 bases to trimming and J lost 6 bases, with 10 bases between them. The CDR3 has 12 residues. Germline assignment: CDR1 ENHRY and CDR2 SYGVKD. The CDR3 loop is CAISATGSEQYF. The CDR3 DNA follows: TGTGCCATCAGTGCCACAGGGTCCGAGCAGTACTTC.

The chain is built from TRBV11-3 and TRBJ2-2, with D unclear. From germline, CDR1 is SGHNT and CDR2 YENEEA. The V end lost 3 bases, the J end lost 0 bases, and 5 bases lay between the germline ends. The CDR3 length is 14 residues. The CDR3 sequence: CASSFLANTGELFF. In DNA form, the CDR3 reads TGTGCCAGCAGCTTCCTAGCGAACACCGGGGAGCTGTTTTTT.

Details on this clonotype: Relative to the germline gene, one junction end is altered; a read error may explain this. This rearrangement joins TRBV11-2 to TRBJ2-5; D is undetermined. This CDR3 spans 13 amino acids. Germline CDR1 is SGHAT and CDR2 is FQNNGV. Here the CDR3 DNA reads TGTGCCAGCAGCTTAGTATCCCGCGAGATCCAGTACTTC. Its protein product is CASSLVSREIQYF. Full variable domain (missing parts from reference TRBV11-2 and TRBJ2-5): EAGVAQSPRYKIIEKRQSVAFWCNPISGHATLYWYQQILGQGPKLLIQFQNNGVVDDSQLPKDRFSAERLKGVDSTLKIQPAKLEDSAVYLCASSLVSREIQYFGPGTRLLVL.

The chain is built from TRBV10-1 and TRBJ1-1, with 9 bases lining up with TRBD1. V shed 5 bases and J 4 bases; nucleotides not matched to a gene: 11. The CDR3 has 16 amino acids. Germline values: CDR1 WNHNN, CDR2 SYGVQD (reference sequence). The CDR3 nucleotides are TGCGCCAGCAGTCCGCCGGGACAGGGTACGGGCACTGAAGCTTTCTTT. The encoded protein is CASSPPGQGTGTEAFF.

The chain uses TRBV28 and TRBJ2-7, with D tentatively TRBD1 (6 bases). CDR1 and CDR2 (germline): MDHEN, SYDVKM. The CDR3 length is 14 residues. With 6 bases removed from V and 5 bases from J, the gap between germline ends came to 17 bases. Written as DNA, the CDR3 is TGTGCCAGCAGCGTACAGGGAGTTCGGCACGAGCAGTACTTC. This codes for CASSVQGVRHEQYF.

This clonotype was counted a few times. This sequence joins TRBV7-3 and TRBJ1-5; D is uncertain. The V gene lost 1 base and the J gene lost 0 bases, with 7 bases spanning the gap. Per germline, CDR1 SGHTA and CDR2 FQGTGA. CDR3 length equals 15 residues. CDR3 DNA: TGTGCCAGCAGCTTAAAAATCTATAGCAATCAGCCCCAGCATTTT. Its translation is CASSLKIYSNQPQHF.

This chain joins TRBV2 and TRBJ2-3; a weak D match, TRBD1 (6 bases). CDR1 and CDR2 (germline): SNHLY, FYNNEI. V was shortened by 8 bases and J by 3 bases, with 18 bases between the two germline ends. The CDR3 extends over 15 amino acids. This CDR3 reads CASATGLDSTDTQYF. The CDR3 coding sequence is TGTGCCAGCGCGACAGGCTTAGACAGTACAGATACGCAGTATTTT.